The 20 T cell receptor beta chains in this list originate from one sample, sequenced in a study of patients and donors after allogeneic stem cell transplantation. TCRdb re-derived calls from the RT-PCR reads in MiXCR, one entry per CDR3 protein. This table has about 960,000 distinct CDR3 sequences, more than 15% appearing once. The sequencing input was blood, either unsorted or a sorted T cell fraction (not recorded which). The source of these receptors is a human donor who was either an allogeneic HSCT recipient or a stem cell or donor lymphocyte infusion donor (not recorded which). It is not recorded whose cells these are; they may come from a transplant donor.

V is TRBV2 and J is TRBJ2-7, with TRBD1 identical over 7 bases. The CDR3 contains 15 residues. Per the germline V gene, CDR1 is SNHLY and CDR2 is FYNNEI. V gave up 3 bases and J gave up 2 bases; unmatched junction bases: 7. CDR3 residues: CASSERQGLTYEQYF. CDR3 sequence (DNA): TGTGCCAGCAGTGAGAGACAGGGCCTAACCTACGAGCAGTACTTC.

This clonotype was detected only a few times. This chain joins TRBV20-1 and TRBJ2-2; D is uncertain. This CDR3 comprises 12 residues. Germline CDR1 DFQATT, CDR2 SNEGSKA (reference sequence). V was cut by 2 bases and J by 3 bases, with 4 bases left in between. The CDR3 reads CSARSYTGELFF. The CDR3, as DNA: TGCAGTGCTAGATCGTACACCGGGGAGCTGTTTTTT.

The CDR3 region has the DNA TGTGCCATCAGTGGGACAGGGAGGGACGAGGAGCTGTTTTTT. Amino acids: CAISGTGRDEELFF. The chain couples TRBV10-3 to TRBJ2-2; D might be TRBD1 (8 bases). Trimming shortened V by 4 bases and J by 10 bases, and 16 bases separated the two germline ends. Germline-derived CDR1 and CDR2 are ENHRY and SYGVKD. The CDR3 length is 14 residues.

This clonotype was recorded a few times. J is TRBJ1-1 and V is TRBV4-2; a weak D match, TRBD1 (5 bases). Between the trimmed V and J ends, which lost 1 base and 2 bases, there was a span of 8 bases. Germline V gene lookup returns CDR1 LGHNA and CDR2 YNFKEQ. The CDR3 extends over 14 amino acids. As DNA, the CDR3 is TGTGCCAGCAGCCAAGCCGACAGAAACACTGAAGCTTTCTTT. Protein: CASSQADRNTEAFF.

In its sample, this clonotype was seen a few times. This chain links TRBV7-2 with TRBJ2-5; 10 nucleotides agree with TRBD2. Losses at the gene ends were 2 bases for V and 9 bases for J; bases not matched to a gene: 12. Germline CDR1 SGHTA, CDR2 FQGNSA. This CDR3 is built from 16 residues. The CDR3 coding sequence is TGTGCCAGCAGCTTATGGACTAGCGGACCACAATCTTCCCAGTACTTC. It codes for CASSLWTSGPQSSQYF.

The chain employs TRBV6-2 or TRBV6-3 and TRBJ2-2; 7 bases fit TRBD2. The J segment lost 2 bases and the V segment lost 10 bases, leaving 13 bases of the junction unmatched. The CDR3 is 16 amino acids. The germline V gene has CDR1 MNHEY and CDR2 SVGEGT. The CDR3 DNA reads TGTGCCACCGCTAGAACGACTAGCCGCAACACCGGGGAGCTGTTTTTT. Amino acid sequence: CATARTTSRNTGELFF.

This clonotype showed up just a few times. The chain joins TRBV12-3 or TRBV12-4 to TRBJ1-2; 7 bases align to TRBD1. The J segment lost 4 bases and the V segment lost 6 bases, leaving 8 bases of the junction unmatched. The CDR3 runs 14 residues. CDR3 nucleotide sequence: TGTGCCAGCAGCACACCGGGACAGCTCTATGGCTACACCTTC. Amino acid sequence: CASSTPGQLYGYTF.

The chain recombines TRBV4-1 with TRBJ1-3, with D tentatively TRBD1 (5 bases). Germline assignment: CDR1 MGHRA and CDR2 YSYEKL. V gave up 7 bases and J gave up 0 bases, with 10 bases separating them. The CDR3 spans 14 residues. The CDR3 sequence is CASTDTSSGNTIYF. The CDR3 nucleotides are TGCGCCAGCACGGACACGAGCTCTGGAAACACCATATATTTT.

Only a few counts were recorded for this clonotype. The rearrangement links TRBV6-2 or TRBV6-3 to TRBJ1-1; 8 bases match TRBD1. The CDR3 consists of 16 residues. The J segment lost 5 bases and the V segment lost 7 bases, leaving 15 bases of the junction unmatched. Per the germline V gene, CDR1 is MNHEY and CDR2 is SVGEGT. The DNA of the CDR3 is TGTGCCAGCATTACAGGACAGGGAAGATTCGGAACTGAAGCTTTCTTT. It translates to CASITGQGRFGTEAFF.

In its sample, this clonotype was seen a few times. This sequence joins TRBV29-1 and TRBJ2-1; TRBD2 aligns across 7 bases. V lost 4 bases to trimming and J lost 0 bases; unmatched junction nucleotides: 6. The V gene's germline CDR1 is SQVTM and CDR2 ANQGSEA. The CDR3 is 15 amino acids. The CDR3 loop is CSVVFSGFSYNEQFF. The CDR3 DNA reads as TGCAGCGTTGTGTTTAGCGGGTTCTCCTACAATGAGCAGTTCTTC.

This clonotype appeared a few times. The gene calls are TRBV12-3 or TRBV12-4 and TRBJ2-2; D may correspond to TRBD1 or TRBD2 (6 bases each). V was trimmed by 3 bases and J by 6 bases, leaving 11 bases between them. The CDR3 length is 14 residues. Here the CDR3 DNA reads TGTGCCAGCAGTTTTGTAGGGGGGTCCGGGGAGCTGTTTTTT. Protein product: CASSFVGGSGELFF.

This chain connects TRBV5-5 to TRBJ2-3; TRBD2 matches 7 bases. The CDR3 loop spans 18 amino acids. Germline CDR1 is SGHKS and CDR2 is YYEKEE (reference sequence). The V gene end was trimmed by 0 bases and the J gene end by 0 bases; junction bases not matched to a gene: 10. The CDR3 protein is CASSLGLADFLSTDTQYF. Written as DNA, the CDR3 is TGTGCCAGCAGCTTGGGCCTAGCGGACTTCCTTAGCACAGATACGCAGTATTTT.

A few counts support this clonotype. This rearrangement joins TRBV6-1 to TRBJ2-7; D is unresolved. Trimming stripped 2 bases from V and 2 bases from J, with 10 bases between. The V gene's germline CDR1 is MNHNS and CDR2 SASEGT. There are 14 residues in the CDR3. CDR3: CASSELDSTYEQYF. CDR3 nucleotide sequence: TGTGCCAGCAGTGAATTGGATTCAACCTACGAGCAGTACTTC.

The chain recombines TRBV12-3 or TRBV12-4 with TRBJ2-2; TRBD2 matches at 7 bases. V shed 8 bases and J 6 bases; nucleotides not matched to a gene: 3. This CDR3 has 12 amino acids. CDR3 sequence: CASQRESGELFF. The CDR3 bases are TGTGCCAGCCAGCGGGAATCCGGGGAGCTGTTTTTT.

This clonotype was seen only a few times. This chain connects TRBV11-2 to TRBJ2-7; the D gene is possibly TRBD1 (5 bases). Trimming removed 0 bases from V and 2 bases from J, with 8 bases in between. The CDR3 is made up of 14 amino acids. Germline CDR1 and CDR2: SGHAT and FQNNGV. CDR3 in DNA: TGTGCCAGCAGCTTAGAGTGGGGCGCCTACGAGCAGTACTTC. Amino acid sequence: CASSLEWGAYEQYF.

This clonotype was counted only a few times. The rearrangement joins TRBV24-1 to TRBJ2-3, with 7 bases matching TRBD2. Unmatched junction bases numbered 6, after V lost 7 bases and J lost 6 bases. This CDR3 region has 13 residues. In germline, CDR1 is KGHDR, CDR2 SFDVKD. This CDR3 reads CATRAGAEDTQYF. The DNA of the CDR3 is TGTGCCACCAGGGCGGGAGCGGAGGATACGCAGTATTTT.

This chain connects TRBV30 to TRBJ1-1; D not certain. Germline CDR1 reads GTSNPN; CDR2 reads SVGIG (reference sequence). The CDR3 is 13 amino acids. V shed 0 bases and J shed 6 bases, with 11 bases lying between them. This chain's CDR3 is CAWSVGDISEAFF. The CDR3 nucleotides read TGTGCCTGGAGTGTCGGGGATATCTCTGAAGCTTTCTTT.

This clonotype was counted only a few times. This chain joins TRBV6-5 and TRBJ2-1; 8 positions match TRBD2. V was clipped by 4 bases and J by 0 bases; unmatched bases: 5. The V gene's germline CDR1 is MNHEY and CDR2 SVGAGI. CDR3 length: 16 amino acids. The CDR3 spells CASSSGTRSSYNEQFF. DNA for the CDR3: TGTGCCAGCAGTTCGGGGACTAGGAGCTCCTACAATGAGCAGTTCTTC.

This clonotype was counted only a few times. This chain links TRBV10-3 with TRBJ1-6; 9 bases map to TRBD1. This CDR3 spans 13 amino acids. Germline V gene sequence: CDR1 ENHRY, CDR2 SYGVKD. V was clipped by 7 bases and J by 6 bases; unmatched bases: 1. This CDR3 reads CAITTGGNSPLHF. In DNA, the CDR3 is TGTGCCATCACGACAGGGGGTAATTCACCCCTCCACTTT.

This clonotype was picked up many times. The V call is TRBV5-1, the J call TRBJ2-7; D not resolved. Germline assignment: CDR1 SGHRS and CDR2 YFSETQ. This CDR3 spans 12 amino acids. Trimming took 0 bases from V and 3 from J, leaving 4 bases between them. The chain's CDR3 is CASSLEDYEQYF. As DNA, the CDR3 is TGCGCCAGCAGCTTGGAAGACTACGAGCAGTACTTC.